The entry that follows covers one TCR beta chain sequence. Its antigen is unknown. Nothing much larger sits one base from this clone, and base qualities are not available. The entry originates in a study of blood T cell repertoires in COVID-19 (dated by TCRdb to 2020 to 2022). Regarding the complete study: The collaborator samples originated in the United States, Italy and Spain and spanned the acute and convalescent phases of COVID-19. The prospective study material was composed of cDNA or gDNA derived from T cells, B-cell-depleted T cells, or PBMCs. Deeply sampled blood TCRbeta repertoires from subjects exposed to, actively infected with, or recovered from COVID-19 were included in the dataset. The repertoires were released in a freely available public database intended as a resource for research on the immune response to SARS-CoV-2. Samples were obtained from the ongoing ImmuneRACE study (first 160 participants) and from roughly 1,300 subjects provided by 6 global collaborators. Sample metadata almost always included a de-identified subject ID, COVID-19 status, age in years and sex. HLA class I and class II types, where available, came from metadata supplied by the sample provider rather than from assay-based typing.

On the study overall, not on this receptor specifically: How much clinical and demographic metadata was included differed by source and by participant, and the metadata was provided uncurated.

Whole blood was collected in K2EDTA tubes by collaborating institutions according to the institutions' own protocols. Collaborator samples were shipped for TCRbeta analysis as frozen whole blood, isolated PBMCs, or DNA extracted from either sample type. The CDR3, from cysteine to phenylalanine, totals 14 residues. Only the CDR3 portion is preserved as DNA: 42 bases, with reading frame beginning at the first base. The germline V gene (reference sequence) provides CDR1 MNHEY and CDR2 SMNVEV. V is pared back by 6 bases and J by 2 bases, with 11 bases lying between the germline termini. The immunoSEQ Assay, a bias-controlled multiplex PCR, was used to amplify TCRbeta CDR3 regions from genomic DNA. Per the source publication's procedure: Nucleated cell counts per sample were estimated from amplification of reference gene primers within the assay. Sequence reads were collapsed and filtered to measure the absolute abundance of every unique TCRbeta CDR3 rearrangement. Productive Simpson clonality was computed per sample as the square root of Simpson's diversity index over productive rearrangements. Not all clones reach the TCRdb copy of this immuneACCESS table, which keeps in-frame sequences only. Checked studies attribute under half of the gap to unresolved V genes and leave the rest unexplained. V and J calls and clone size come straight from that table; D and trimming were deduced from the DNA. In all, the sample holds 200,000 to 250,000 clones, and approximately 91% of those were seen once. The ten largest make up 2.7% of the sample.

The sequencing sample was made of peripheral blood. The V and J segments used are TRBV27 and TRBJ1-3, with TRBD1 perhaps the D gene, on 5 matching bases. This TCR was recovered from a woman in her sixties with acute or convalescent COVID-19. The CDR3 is CASSRDFPGNTIYF. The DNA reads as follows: TGTGCCAGCAGCCGGGACTTTCCTGGAAACACCATATATTTT.